The rows below give T cell receptor beta chains drawn from one sample of a study of spatial heterogeneity in lung cancer. TCRdb processed the 5' RACE reads anew with MiXCR; each CDR3 protein has one entry. The sample has approximately 17,000 distinct CDR3 sequences, approximately 19% seen once. Sequenced material: PBMCs, taken at follow-up. The receptors were gathered from a male donor with early-stage non-small cell lung cancer. Both conserved end residues are part of each CDR3. The order of the fields is D gene, clone size, J gene, V gene, CDR3 length, CDR3 DNA, CDR3 protein. D genes are given only for firm matches. Some rows mark clone size as missing; the rest say once, few, many or name a class of expanded clone.

>NA|NA|TRBJ2-5|TRBV2|13
TGTGCCAGCAGCGGACAATCAGAGGAGACCCAGTACTTC
CASSGQSEETQYF
>NA|NA|TRBJ2-2|TRBV5-1|14
TGCGCCAGCAGTCCGCGGGATGTAACCGGGGAGCTGTTTTTT
CASSPRDVTGELFF
>NA|few|TRBJ1-5|TRBV27|14
TGTGCCAGCAGTTTTGGACGGGGGAACCAGCCCCAGCATTTT
CASSFGRGNQPQHF
>NA|NA|TRBJ1-5|TRBV2|15
TGTGCCAGCAGGCCAGACAGGTCGTCTCGGTGGCCCCAGCATTTT
CASRPDRSSRWPQHF
>NA|NA|TRBJ2-7|TRBV9|14
TGTGCCAGCAGCCTACGAGCAAACTCCTACGAGCAGTACTTC
CASSLRANSYEQYF
>NA|NA|TRBJ1-2|TRBV7-9|15
TGTGCCAGCAGCTTAGGAGACAGAGAAGGCTATGGCTACACCTTC
CASSLGDREGYGYTF
>NA|many|TRBJ2-5|TRBV6-6|15
TGTGCCAGCAGTTACTCGGCGGCAAACCAAGAGACCCAGTACTTC
CASSYSAANQETQYF
>TRBD2|NA|TRBJ2-2|TRBV7-2|16
TGTGCCAGCAGCTTCTCCGGGGGGTCGAACACCGGGGAGCTGTTTTTT
CASSFSGGSNTGELFF
>TRBD1|NA|TRBJ2-7|TRBV5-5|13
TGTGCCAGCAGCCCGACAGGGCCGGTGGAGCAGTACTTC
CASSPTGPVEQYF
>NA|many|TRBJ1-2|TRBV20-1|11
TGCAGTGCCTTGGACGGGGTTCGCTACACCTTC
CSALDGVRYTF